The clone carrying this T cell receptor beta chain was recorded only once. Its antigen remains unknown. Germline V gives CDR1 SGHNT, CDR2 YYREEE (reference sequence). Unmatched junction bases numbered 18, after V lost 3 bases and J lost 5 bases. This CDR3 contains 18 residues. PBMC libraries mostly used about 490 ng of input genomic DNA, with six replicates per sample. The protocol was immunoSEQ multiplex PCR, while the TCRdb copy is restricted to in-frame clones and leaves out a portion. Among tens of thousands of clones, more than 65% were seen once, and the ten largest hold just over 2.5%. The record originates from a study of neoadjuvant anti-PD-1 for oral cavity cancer. Study-wide results and caveats: Non-responders to neoadjuvant nivolumab had significantly more clonal PBMC T cells than responders. With three patients per group, TCR findings need larger cohorts.

Cohort: HPV-negative, locally advanced oral cavity squamous cell carcinoma patients. The specimen was PBMCs, collected before nivolumab (anti-PD-1) treatment. The chain carries TRBV5-4 and TRBJ2-5; TRBD2 matches at 8 bases. The clonotype originates from a person between 35 and 79 years old with oral cavity squamous cell carcinoma. The CDR3 loop is CASSYAGTRRAFGETQYF. DNA of the CDR3: TGTGCCAGCAGCTACGCCGGGACTAGAAGGGCCTTCGGGGAGACCCAGTACTTC.